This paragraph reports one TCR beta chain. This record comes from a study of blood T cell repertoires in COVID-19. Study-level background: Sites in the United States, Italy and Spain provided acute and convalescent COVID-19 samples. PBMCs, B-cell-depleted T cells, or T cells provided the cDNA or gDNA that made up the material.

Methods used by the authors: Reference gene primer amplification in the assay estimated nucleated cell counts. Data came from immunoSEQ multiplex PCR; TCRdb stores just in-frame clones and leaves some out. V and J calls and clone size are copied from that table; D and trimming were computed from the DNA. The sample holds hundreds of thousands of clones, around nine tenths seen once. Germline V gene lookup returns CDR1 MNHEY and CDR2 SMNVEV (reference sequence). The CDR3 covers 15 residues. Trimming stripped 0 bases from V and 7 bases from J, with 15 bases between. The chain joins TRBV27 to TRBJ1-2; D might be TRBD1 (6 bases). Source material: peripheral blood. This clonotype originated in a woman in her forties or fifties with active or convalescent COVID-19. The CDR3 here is CASSLSIDRNIGYTF. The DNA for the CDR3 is TGTGCCAGCAGTTTATCAATCGACAGGAACATTGGCTACACCTTC.